This entry features one TCR beta chain sequence. Its antigen is undetermined. The sample comes from a study of vaccination and CD4 T cells after COVID-19. Study details: The interval from dose two to post-vaccine sampling had a median of around 79 days, and it ranged from 14 to 241.

As for treatment: approximately 9-day PBMC culture with coronavirus spike peptide pools or control peptides (ViraFEST assay). Researchers used the Oncomine TCR Beta short-read assay to sequence DNA from cultured CD4+ T cells. One entry per CDR3 protein results from TCRdb running MiXCR on the PCR reads. This table holds 11,000 or so distinct CDR3 sequences, 40% to 55% found once. With V trimmed by 5 bases and J by 6 bases, 11 bases remained unmatched. This CDR3 has 14 amino acids. CDR1 is DFQATT and CDR2 is SNEGSKA in the germline V gene (reference sequence). Sequenced: CD4+ T cells from blood, cultured in vitro. This chain uses TRBV20-1 with TRBJ2-7; 9 bases are a match to TRBD1. The source is a human donor who had recovered from COVID-19. The CDR3 coding sequence is TGCAGTGCTTTCAAAAGACAGGGGGGGTTCGAGCAGTACTTC. This codes for CSAFKRQGGFEQYF.